Listed below are T cell receptor beta chains from one sample, sequenced in a study of PD-1 blockade in mismatch repair-deficient tumors. This table comes from immunoSEQ multiplex PCR, and its TCRdb copy is limited to in-frame clones, with some not included. The sample shows 120,000 or so clones, about nine tenths of them seen only once. The sample here was peripheral blood, taken roughly 67 weeks after starting pembrolizumab. All receptors derive from an adult with mismatch repair-deficient cancer. The CDR3 runs from the conserved cysteine through the conserved F or W. The D gene is left open where the match is weak. A row's size may be missing; if present it is once, few, many or a size class.

j_call d_call v_call clone_size cdr3_nt cdr3_aa
TRBJ2-2 - TRBV4-2 - TGTGCCAGCAGCCCCCGGTCGCGGAACACCGGGGAGCTGTTTTTT CASSPRSRNTGELFF
TRBJ1-2 - TRBV5-5 - TGTGCCAGCAGCCCACAGGGTGGGGGTAACTATGGCTACACCTTC CASSPQGGGNYGYTF
TRBJ2-5 TRBD1 TRBV5-6 - TGTGCCAGCAGCTTGGGTCTCGGACAGGGCCAAGAGACCCAGTACTTC CASSLGLGQGQETQYF
TRBJ2-1 - TRBV5-4 - TGTGCCAGCAGCTGGGTCACGGGAGTCCTGGGGTACAATGAGCAGTTCTTC CASSWVTGVLGYNEQFF
TRBJ2-7 - TRBV7-9 - TGTGCCAGCAGCTTAGGGGGAGGGACAGCCTTAGAGGACGAGCAGTACTTC CASSLGGGTALEDEQYF
TRBJ2-5 - TRBV28 - TGTGCCAGCAGCTTAGAGACCGAAGTTAAGAGCCAGTACTTC CASSLETEVKSQYF
TRBJ2-5 - TRBV9 - TGTGCCAGCAGCGTAGATGGGGGGCAAGAGACCCAGTACTTC CASSVDGGQETQYF
TRBJ2-1 TRBD2 TRBV4-2 - TGTGCCAGCAGCCAAGATACTAGCGGGTCCTACAATGAGCAGTTCTTC CASSQDTSGSYNEQFF
TRBJ1-3 - TRBV11-2 once TGTGCCAGCAGCTTCACCGCGGTCTCTGGAAACACCATATATTTT CASSFTAVSGNTIYF
TRBJ2-5 TRBD2 TRBV7-8 - TGTGCCAGCAGCGCAGCTAGCGGGAGGATCTTTGAGACCCAGTACTTC CASSAASGRIFETQYF
TRBJ2-7 TRBD2 TRBV11-3 - TGTGCCAGCAGCTCACGACTAGCTGAGAGCTCCTACGAGCAGTACTTC CASSSRLAESSYEQYF
TRBJ1-2 TRBD1 TRBV4-1 - TGCGCCAGCAGCCCCGGACAGGGGGTTGGCTATGGCTACACCTTC CASSPGQGVGYGYTF
TRBJ1-1 TRBD1 TRBV7-9 - TGTGCCAGCAGCTTTAACAGGGGTCAGAACACTGAAGCTTTCTTT CASSFNRGQNTEAFF
TRBJ1-2 TRBD1 TRBV28 few TGTGCCAGCGCCGACAGGGGGAACTATGGCTACACCTTC CASADRGNYGYTF
TRBJ1-5 - TRBV19 - TGTGCCAGTAGTCTACAGGGCCCCCAGCCCCAGCATTTT CASSLQGPQPQHF
TRBJ1-2 - TRBV11-3 - TGTGCCAGCAGCTTAGCTGGACGAAACTATGGCTACACCTTC CASSLAGRNYGYTF
TRBJ2-3 TRBD2 TRBV4-3 - TGCGCCAGCAGCCAAGATTGGGAGCGGCGGGAGTTAACAGATACGCAGTATTTT CASSQDWERRELTDTQYF
TRBJ2-7 - TRBV30 - TGTGCCTGGAGTTTCCGTCTCGAGGGCGAGCAGTACTTC CAWSFRLEGEQYF
TRBJ1-2 - TRBV28 - TGTGCCAGCAGTTGGGGGGCAGACTATGGCTACACCTTC CASSWGADYGYTF
TRBJ2-5 - TRBV5-4 - TGTGCCAGCAGCCAAGTACCCAGCTGGACACACCAAGAGACCCAGTACTTC CASSQVPSWTHQETQYF